A selection of T cell receptor beta chains follows, all from one sample in a study of shared clonotypes between healthy human individuals. Repertoires were generated with immunoSEQ multiplex PCR, while TCRdb's copy carries only in-frame clones and drops some. Among around 1,100,000 clones listed, 77% were seen once. Source material: memory CD4+ T cells from PBMCs. The receptors derive from a man aged 18 to 29 in good health. Some clones in this sample may be carry-over from other donors' samples. Each CDR3 is given with its conserved first and last residue. A D gene is named only where the DNA matches it firmly.

v_call: TRBV9
d_call: .
j_call: TRBJ1-2
cdr3_aa: CASSDNVGNYGYTF

v_call: TRBV10-3
d_call: .
j_call: TRBJ2-5
cdr3_aa: CAISESRRSGETQYF

v_call: TRBV23-1
d_call: .
j_call: TRBJ1-2
cdr3_aa: CASSRPPGRTTYGYTF

v_call: TRBV6-6
d_call: TRBD2
j_call: TRBJ2-1
cdr3_aa: CASSYSSGSRNEQFF

v_call: TRBV28
d_call: TRBD1
j_call: TRBJ2-6
cdr3_aa: CASTDGTGVSGANVLTF

v_call: TRBV30
d_call: .
j_call: TRBJ1-4
cdr3_aa: CAWTKLRDTEGTNEKLFF

v_call: TRBV5-8
d_call: .
j_call: TRBJ1-1
cdr3_aa: CASSIQVGNTEAFF

v_call: TRBV11-3
d_call: TRBD2
j_call: TRBJ2-1
cdr3_aa: CASPSGGLAGARGNEQFF

v_call: TRBV28
d_call: TRBD1
j_call: TRBJ2-1
cdr3_aa: CASSWGQGASGYEQFF

v_call: TRBV5-4
d_call: TRBD1
j_call: TRBJ1-2
cdr3_aa: CASSLKQGAYGYTF

v_call: TRBV18
d_call: .
j_call: TRBJ2-7
cdr3_aa: CASSTSSYEQYF

v_call: TRBV4-3
d_call: .
j_call: TRBJ1-2
cdr3_aa: CASSQIQSEVGYTF

v_call: TRBV5-4
d_call: TRBD1
j_call: TRBJ2-2
cdr3_aa: CASSPPGQGNTGELFF

v_call: TRBV27
d_call: TRBD2
j_call: TRBJ2-7
cdr3_aa: CASSSLAGGAYEQYF